The present TCR beta chain was sequenced within a study of shared clonotypes between healthy human individuals. The protocol was immunoSEQ multiplex PCR, while the TCRdb copy is restricted to in-frame clones and leaves out a portion. The sample includes about 700,000 clones, around two thirds of them seen just once. Per the germline V gene, CDR1 is MDHEN and CDR2 is SYDVKM. This CDR3 region has 14 residues. The V and J ends lost 3 bases and 2 bases respectively, with 11 bases between them. The origin of this receptor is a woman aged 30 to 39 in good health. The sample was memory CD4+ T cells sorted from blood. As for subset: CD45RA-negative fraction. The chain uses TRBV28 and TRBJ2-7; a weak D match, TRBD2 (5 bases). CDR3 in DNA: TGTGCCAGCAGTTTTGGAGGACGACCCTACGAGCAGTACTTC. Translating gives CASSFGGRPYEQYF.